This T cell receptor (beta chain) was identified during a study of blood T cell repertoires in COVID-19. Study at large: T cells, B-cell-depleted T cells, or PBMCs provided the cDNA or gDNA that served as material.

This clone occurred a few times. Using immunoSEQ multiplex PCR, the repertoire was profiled, and TCRdb retains in-frame clones only, with some absent. Found here are about 220,000 clones, roughly 90% of them singletons; the top ten hold approximately 2.4%. Germline assignment: CDR1 SGHRS and CDR2 YFSETQ. The CDR3 length is 12 residues. Losses at the gene ends were 4 bases for V and 7 bases for J; bases not matched to a gene: 3. The chain employs TRBV5-1 and TRBJ2-3; 7 bases match TRBD2. What was sequenced was PBMCs or T cells enriched from blood (not recorded which). The receptor was isolated from a woman in her 30s with acute COVID-19. The CDR3 bases are TGCGCCAGCAGCCCGAGCGGGAATACGCAGTATTTT. Translated: CASSPSGNTQYF.